This record looks at one T cell receptor beta chain sequence and its context. Antigen: not known. Trimming took off 2 bases at V and 1 base at J, with 8 bases between the two ends. This CDR3 has 14 residues. The germline V gene has CDR1 SGHDT and CDR2 YYEEEE. The sample belongs to a study of a mutant IDH1 vaccine in newly diagnosed glioma. Study information: Patients had received radiotherapy, temozolomide, or both previously, most receiving both. General study findings and limits: Pseudoprogression appeared unlinked to shifts in leading peripheral T cell clonotypes.

Sequencing used immunoSEQ multiplex PCR; TCRdb keeps in-frame clones, though not all of them. This table holds roughly 70,000 clones, around four fifths found once. Time point here: baseline, week 1 (first vaccination visit). Regarding treatment: pre-vaccination baseline after standard-of-care therapy. Donors harbored newly found WHO grade 3 or 4 IDH1-mutant, ATRX-lost astrocytomas. This TCR was recovered from a woman under 30 with glioma. Some clones in this sample may be carry-over from other donors' samples. The rearrangement joins TRBV5-6 to TRBJ2-3; D gene uncertain. Sequences were derived from peripheral blood mononuclear cells (PBMCs), sampled from a glioma patient treated with radiotherapy, temozolomide or both. For the CDR3, the DNA is TGTGCCAGCAGCTTTGAAAGACGCACAGATACGCAGTATTTT. It yields the protein CASSFERRTDTQYF.